These 10 T cell receptor beta chains share one sample of origin, sequenced in a study of shared clonotypes between healthy human individuals. TCRdb's table, derived via immunoSEQ multiplex PCR, lists solely in-frame clones and lacks some. The profile shows roughly 1,600,000 clones, around 98.5% of them singletons. The sequenced material came from naive CD4+ T cells sorted from blood. Regarding subset: CD45RA+ positively selected. Receptor source: a man aged 25 to 40 in good health.

The CDR3 coding sequence is TGTGCCAGCAGTCCGGGGACAGGGTTTGTGCAGTACTTC. Amino acid sequence: CASSPGTGFVQYF. The chain uses TRBV28 and TRBJ2-7; TRBD1 matches 9 bases. Germline V gene sequence: CDR1 MDHEN, CDR2 SYDVKM. V shed 5 bases and J 9 bases; nucleotides not matched to a gene: 8. This CDR3 contains 13 residues.

The CDR3 spells CASSKVLQPQHF. Here the CDR3 DNA reads TGTGCCAGCAGCAAAGTCCTTCAGCCCCAGCATTTT. The chain carries TRBV21-1 and TRBJ1-5. TRBV21-1 is tagged as a pseudogene. The CDR3 totals 12 residues.

The chain couples TRBV7-9 to TRBJ2-1; 9 bases align to TRBD2. The CDR3 has 15 amino acids. Germline lookup yields CDR1 SEHNR and CDR2 FQNEAQ (reference sequence). The V and J ends lost 4 bases and 6 bases, in that order; junction bases with no gene match: 7. The CDR3 protein is CASSSGTSQSNEQFF. The CDR3 DNA is TGTGCCAGCAGCTCTGGGACTAGCCAGAGCAATGAGCAGTTCTTC. The complete variable domain, with remaining parts taken from reference TRBV7-9 and TRBJ2-1, reads DTGVSQNPRHKITKRGQNVTFRCDPISEHNRLYWYRQTLGQGPEFLTYFQNEAQLEKSRLLSDRFSAERPKGSFSTLEIQRTEQGDSAMYLCASSSGTSQSNEQFFGPGTRLTVL.

The CDR3 coding sequence is TGCGCCAGCAGCGGGACAGGGGGAGCCTACGAGCAGTACTTC. As protein: CASSGTGGAYEQYF. The genes are TRBV5-1 and TRBJ2-7; 11 nucleotides match TRBD1. The length of the CDR3 is 14 residues. V trimming: 4 bases; J trimming: 2 bases; junction bases outside the gene matches: 2. Germline V gene lookup returns CDR1 SGHRS and CDR2 YFSETQ. Filled out from reference TRBV5-1 and TRBJ2-7, the complete variable domain reads KAGVTQTPRYLIKTRGQQVTLSCSPISGHRSVSWYQQTPGQGLQFLFEYFSETQRNKGNFPGRFSGRQFSNSRSEMNVSTLELGDSALYLCASSGTGGAYEQYFGPGTRLTVT.

This chain's CDR3 is CASRSQGTNRGLITMYYGYTF. CDR3 in DNA: TGTGCCAGCAGATCCCAAGGAACAAACAGGGGGCTAATCACCATGTACTATGGCTACACCTTC. The genes are TRBV28 and TRBJ1-2, with 9 nucleotides matching TRBD1. The CDR3 runs to 21 residues. The ends lost 6 bases at V and 3 bases at J; junction bases unmatched: 26. CDR1 is MDHEN and CDR2 is SYDVKM in the germline V gene.

CDR3: CASSLGAMESDEQYF. CDR3 nucleotide sequence: TGCGCCAGCAGCTTGGGGGCGATGGAATCGGACGAGCAGTACTTC. The chain couples TRBV5-1 to TRBJ2-7, with unresolved D. The V gene's germline CDR1 is SGHRS and CDR2 YFSETQ. This CDR3 has 15 amino acids. The ends were cut back, 0 bases at V and 5 bases at J, with 15 bases in the middle.

The chain links TRBV5-6 to TRBJ2-3; 8 nucleotides align to TRBD1. The CDR3 covers 14 residues. Germline CDR1 SGHDT, CDR2 YYEEEE. Trimming cost V 4 bases and J 3 bases; bases outside gene matches: 4. CDR3 amino acids: CASSTGQGTDTQYF. The DNA of the CDR3 is TGTGCCAGCAGCACAGGACAGGGAACAGATACGCAGTATTTT. Using reference TRBV5-6 and TRBJ2-3 for the parts outside the CDR3, the full variable domain is DAGVTQSPTHLIKTRGQQVTLRCSPKSGHDTVSWYQQALGQGPQFIFQYYEEEERQRGNFPDRFSGHQFPNYSSELNVNALLLGDSALYLCASSTGQGTDTQYFGPGTRLTVL.

This chain links TRBV27 with TRBJ1-1, with TRBD1 as a possible D gene (6 bases). The germline V and J ends were trimmed by 9 bases and 0 bases, with 14 bases remaining between them. Germline CDR1 MNHEY, CDR2 SMNVEV (reference sequence). There are 14 residues in the CDR3. The CDR3 here is CASNRAGLNTEAFF. In DNA, the CDR3 is TGTGCCAGTAACAGGGCAGGTTTGAACACTGAAGCTTTCTTT.

The CDR3: CAWSLGYGYTF. The CDR3 DNA reads as TGTGCCTGGAGTTTAGGCTATGGCTACACCTTC. V gene TRBV30 combines with J gene TRBJ1-2; D gene uncertain. Per the germline V gene, CDR1 is GTSNPN and CDR2 is SVGIG (reference sequence). Trimming pared 2 bases from V and 4 bases from J, leaving 5 bases between. This CDR3 has 11 amino acids.

V is TRBV7-9 and J is TRBJ1-2; 8 bases align to TRBD1. With V trimmed by 4 bases and J by 4 bases, 8 bases remained unmatched. This CDR3 contains 15 residues. Germline V gene lookup returns CDR1 SEHNR and CDR2 FQNEAQ (reference sequence). In DNA, the CDR3 is TGTGCCAGCAGCTCCCAGACAGGGGAACTCTATGGCTACACCTTC. Translated: CASSSQTGELYGYTF.